The 27 T cell receptor beta chains given below trace back to one sample, sequenced in a study of Ad26.COV2.S vaccination and SARS-CoV-2 variants. The repertoire was sequenced with immunoSEQ multiplex PCR; TCRdb's copy has only in-frame clones and lacks some. The sample includes about 450,000 clones, 89% seen only once; the top ten take about 2.7%. As for treatment: some 19 received Ad26.COV2.S at low or high dose, single or two shots; five or six received placebo; per-sample allocation not given. The samples were gathered on day 63 after the first injection of vaccine or placebo. The source material was peripheral blood, sampled in a trial of Ad26.COV2.S vaccine versus placebo. These receptors were obtained from a person between 18 and 65 years old who received the Ad26.COV2.S COVID-19 vaccine or a placebo.

J is TRBJ1-1 and V is TRBV14; the D gene is possibly TRBD1 (5 bases). V was pared by 3 bases and J by 0 bases, with 17 bases between. CDR3 length equals 17 residues. CDR1 SGHDN and CDR2 FVKESK come from the germline V gene. The CDR3 DNA follows: TGTGCCAGCAGCCATTCGGGGCTGATAGCTCTGAACACTGAAGCTTTCTTT. Translated, it gives CASSHSGLIALNTEAFF.

The V gene is TRBV15, the J gene TRBJ2-3; D is uncertain. Germline V gene data show CDR1 as LNHNV and CDR2 as YYDKDF (reference sequence). V gave up 1 base and J gave up 0 bases, with 11 bases separating them. The CDR3 sequence is 16 residues long. The CDR3 DNA is TGTGCCACCAGCAGAGGGCAGTTATCTAGCACAGATACGCAGTATTTT. Translation: CATSRGQLSSTDTQYF. The full variable domain, with the rest looked up from reference TRBV15 and TRBJ2-3, is DAMVIQNPRYQVTQFGKPVTLSCSQTLNHNVMYWYQQKSSQAPKLLFHYYDKDFNNEADTPDNFQSRRPNTSFCFLDIRSPGLGDTAMYLCATSRGQLSSTDTQYFGPGTRLTVL.

The chain couples TRBV15 to TRBJ2-3; D possibly uses TRBD1 or TRBD2 (5 bases each). CDR3 length: 14 amino acids. Germline assignment: CDR1 LNHNV and CDR2 YYDKDF (reference sequence). Trimming left V 4 bases short and J 4 bases short, with 12 bases between. The CDR3, as DNA: TGTGCCACCAGCACGGGACCGAGGGCAGATACGCAGTATTTT. As protein: CATSTGPRADTQYF.

This chain joins TRBV5-6 and TRBJ2-2; D uncertain. Deletions cut 1 base from V and 5 bases from J, with 9 bases between. The CDR3 runs to 14 residues. Germline CDR1 and CDR2: SGHDT and YYEEEE. The CDR3: CASSLNSRTGELFF. In nucleotides, the CDR3 is TGTGCCAGCAGCTTGAACAGCAGAACCGGGGAGCTGTTTTTT.

The CDR3 nucleotides are TGTGCCAGCAGTGAATGGAACAGGGGGAGGGATACGCAGTATTTT. Protein: CASSEWNRGRDTQYF. The rearrangement links TRBV25-1 to TRBJ2-3; TRBD1 agrees at 8 bases. V was clipped by 1 base and J by 6 bases; unmatched bases: 6. The germline V gene has CDR1 MGHDK and CDR2 SYGVNS. The CDR3 contains 15 residues.

V and J are TRBV6-5 and TRBJ2-7; D might be TRBD1 (6 bases). CDR1 is MNHEY and CDR2 is SVGAGI in the germline V gene. The CDR3 has 14 residues. Trimming shortened V by 3 bases and J by 3 bases, and 12 bases separated the two germline ends. Written as DNA, the CDR3 is TGTGCCAGCAGTTATTCCGAAGGGGGCTACGAGCAGTACTTC. This sequence encodes CASSYSEGGYEQYF.

This clone was found a few times. The V gene is TRBV6-5, the J gene TRBJ2-2; 7 bases agree with TRBD1. Trimming cost V 5 bases and J 0 bases; bases outside gene matches: 3. In germline, CDR1 is MNHEY, CDR2 SVGAGI. This CDR3 has 15 amino acids. DNA of the CDR3: TGTGCCAGCAGTCGCACAGGGGCGAACACCGGGGAGCTGTTTTTT. Protein: CASSRTGANTGELFF.

This chain links TRBV7-8 with TRBJ2-7; D might be TRBD1 (5 bases). The germline V and J ends were trimmed by 4 bases and 6 bases, with 7 bases remaining between them. This CDR3 spans 11 amino acids. Germline V gene sequence: CDR1 SGHVS, CDR2 FQNEAQ. CDR3 coding DNA: TGTGCCAGCAGCTCAACAGGCGAGCAGTACGTC. This codes for CASSSTGEQYV.

This chain links TRBV7-9 with TRBJ1-2; D unclear. In germline, CDR1 is SEHNR, CDR2 FQNEAQ (reference sequence). This CDR3 is built from 12 residues. Trimming pared 2 bases from V and 2 bases from J, leaving 3 bases between. In DNA form, the CDR3 reads TGTGCCAGCAGCTTACGGAACTATGGCTACACCTTC. Protein product: CASSLRNYGYTF.

V and J are TRBV4-2 and TRBJ1-2; maybe TRBD1 (6 bases). CDR3 length equals 13 residues. The V and J ends lost 1 base and 8 bases respectively, with 11 bases between them. The germline V gene has CDR1 LGHNA and CDR2 YNFKEQ. In DNA form, the CDR3 reads TGTGCCAGCAGCCAAGGAGACAGGTCCGGCTACACCTTC. Translating it yields CASSQGDRSGYTF.

The V gene is TRBV4-3, the J gene TRBJ1-2; the match to TRBD1 covers 8 bases. V trimming: 1 base; J trimming: 0 bases; junction bases outside the gene matches: 7. The germline V gene has CDR1 LGHNA and CDR2 YSLEER. The CDR3 has 17 residues. The CDR3 loop is CASSQVAGQGPNYGYTF. The CDR3 DNA is TGCGCCAGCAGCCAAGTCGCTGGACAGGGACCTAACTATGGCTACACCTTC.

The chain combines TRBV10-3 with TRBJ2-3; D is possibly TRBD1 or TRBD2 (5 bases each). The CDR3 is 15 residues long. Trimming cost V 7 bases and J 0 bases, with 14 bases left between them. Germline V lookup: CDR1 ENHRY, CDR2 SYGVKD. The CDR3 sequence is CAIKPGRSSTDTQYF. The CDR3 coding sequence is TGTGCCATCAAACCGGGACGGTCTAGCACAGATACGCAGTATTTT.

This sequence joins TRBV18 and TRBJ2-3; D gene unclear. The CDR3 runs to 14 residues. Trimming cost V 0 bases and J 4 bases, with 8 bases left between them. In germline, CDR1 is KGHSH, CDR2 LQKENI. The CDR3, as DNA: TGTGCCAGCTCACCACCCTCAAACCCAGATACGCAGTATTTT. Translating it yields CASSPPSNPDTQYF.

The J gene is TRBJ1-1, the V gene TRBV11-3, with unresolved D. V lost 2 bases, J lost 1 base, and 20 bases lay in between. Germline V gives CDR1 SGHNT, CDR2 YENEEA. This CDR3 contains 18 residues. CDR3 DNA: TGTGCCAGCAGCTTATCGTTACTCGCCAGCCCTCAGAACACTGAAGCTTTCTTT. The encoded protein is CASSLSLLASPQNTEAFF.

The chain combines TRBV5-6 with TRBJ2-5; 9 bases line up with TRBD1. Unmatched junction bases numbered 10, after V lost 0 bases and J lost 4 bases. The CDR3 has 17 amino acids. Germline V gives CDR1 SGHDT, CDR2 YYEEEE. The CDR3 region is CASSLAPGQGWRETQYF. In DNA, the CDR3 is TGTGCCAGCAGCTTGGCTCCGGGACAGGGCTGGAGAGAGACCCAGTACTTC.

The rearrangement joins TRBV6-5 to TRBJ2-7; D unresolved. The CDR3 has 12 residues. From germline, CDR1 is MNHEY and CDR2 SVGAGI. V lost 6 bases, J lost 6 bases, and 12 bases lay in between. CDR3 sequence: CASRAGDLEQYF. The CDR3 region has the DNA TGTGCCAGCAGGGCTGGGGATCTCGAGCAGTACTTC.

This chain connects TRBV6-1 to TRBJ2-7; unclear D gene. The CDR3 loop spans 12 amino acids. In germline, CDR1 is MNHNS, CDR2 SASEGT. V lost 3 bases to trimming and J lost 3 bases, with 6 bases between them. The CDR3 protein is CASSEWGYEQYV. The DNA for the CDR3 is TGTGCCAGCAGTGAGTGGGGCTACGAGCAGTACGTC.

The gene calls are TRBV10-3 and TRBJ2-1; TRBD2 agrees at 12 bases. The CDR3 length is 14 residues. The trim removed 10 bases at V and 13 bases at J, leaving 14 bases unmatched. From germline, CDR1 is ENHRY and CDR2 SYGVKD. DNA of the CDR3: TGTGCCACAAGGAGACTAGCGGGAGACTCCGACCAGTTCTTC. It is translated as CATRRLAGDSDQFF.

This rearrangement joins TRBV9 to TRBJ1-4, with 8 bases identical to TRBD1. Germline trimming cut 2 bases from V and 7 bases from J; bases unmatched to any gene: 4. The CDR3 sequence is 14 residues long. CDR1 and CDR2 (germline): SGDLS, YYNGEE. CDR3 in amino acids: CASSVSTGGEKLFF. The CDR3 DNA is TGTGCCAGCAGCGTCTCCACAGGGGGTGAAAAACTGTTTTTT.

The chain links TRBV7-3 to TRBJ1-1; a weak D match, TRBD1 (6 bases). Trimming removed 3 bases at V and 9 bases at J, with 14 bases between. There are 13 residues in the CDR3. Germline CDR1 reads SGHTA; CDR2 reads FQGTGA. The CDR3 protein is CASSFGLTGKAFF. CDR3 bases: TGTGCCAGCAGCTTCGGATTAACAGGGAAAGCTTTCTTT.

V usage is TRBV30 and J usage is TRBJ1-1; perhaps TRBD1 as D (5 bases). From germline, CDR1 is GTSNPN and CDR2 SVGIG (reference sequence). The CDR3 runs 15 residues. Deletions cut 4 bases from V and 5 bases from J, with 20 bases between. The CDR3: CAWTRVWGGRTEAFF. In DNA, the CDR3 is TGTGCCTGGACCCGTGTGTGGGGCGGGCGGACTGAAGCTTTCTTT.

Here the CDR3 DNA reads TGTGCCAGCAGCCCCTGGGGGGACGACATTCAGTACTTC. It codes for CASSPWGDDIQYF. This sequence joins TRBV5-4 and TRBJ2-4; TRBD2 might be the D (6 bases). The CDR3 is 13 amino acids. Germline V CDR1 and CDR2: SGHNT, YYREEE (reference sequence). Between the trimmed V and J ends, which lost 4 bases and 8 bases, there was a span of 13 bases.

This chain connects TRBV5-6 to TRBJ1-6; D not resolved. There are 14 residues in the CDR3. V gave up 4 bases and J gave up 3 bases, with 8 bases separating them. The V gene's germline CDR1 is SGHDT and CDR2 YYEEEE. This CDR3 reads CASSRRDYNSPLHF. The CDR3 DNA reads as TGTGCCAGCAGCCGGAGAGACTATAATTCACCCCTCCACTTT. Combining the CDR3 with reference TRBV5-6 and TRBJ1-6 gives the whole variable domain DAGVTQSPTHLIKTRGQQVTLRCSPKSGHDTVSWYQQALGQGPQFIFQYYEEEERQRGNFPDRFSGHQFPNYSSELNVNALLLGDSALYLCASSRRDYNSPLHFGNGTRLTVT.

The genes are TRBV28 and TRBJ1-2, with 12 bases that match TRBD1. Germline assignment: CDR1 MDHEN and CDR2 SYDVKM. After removal of 2 bases from V and 8 bases from J, the junction contained 12 bases not matched to a gene. The CDR3 loop spans 17 amino acids. The CDR3 protein is CASSLGFRDRGRNGYTF. In DNA form, the CDR3 reads TGTGCCAGCAGTTTAGGGTTCCGGGACAGGGGGCGGAACGGCTACACCTTC.

The gene calls are TRBV24-1 and TRBJ2-5, with 8 bases fitting TRBD1. The CDR3 is 14 amino acids. Trimming cost V 5 bases and J 5 bases; bases outside gene matches: 6. The V gene's germline CDR1 is KGHDR and CDR2 SFDVKD. The chain's CDR3 is CATSGGTGFETQYF. The DNA for the CDR3 is TGTGCCACCAGTGGTGGGACAGGTTTTGAGACCCAGTACTTC.

The chain is built from TRBV5-1 and TRBJ1-3, with D unresolved. This CDR3 has 15 residues. V lost 3 bases and J lost 0, with 10 bases in between. The germline gives CDR1 SGHRS, CDR2 YFSETQ. The CDR3 nucleotides read TGCGCCAGCAGCTATGCAGGAGGCTCTGGAAACACCATATATTTT. Translation gives CASSYAGGSGNTIYF.

The gene calls are TRBV4-3 and TRBJ2-7, with 12 nucleotides matching TRBD2. The CDR3 runs 18 residues. The V segment lost 0 bases and the J segment 2 bases; nucleotides outside the gene matches: 8. Germline V gene data show CDR1 as LGHNA and CDR2 as YSLEER. The CDR3 sequence is CASSQETSGGPYPYEQYF. The CDR3 DNA reads as TGCGCCAGCAGCCAAGAAACTAGCGGGGGGCCCTACCCCTACGAGCAGTACTTC.